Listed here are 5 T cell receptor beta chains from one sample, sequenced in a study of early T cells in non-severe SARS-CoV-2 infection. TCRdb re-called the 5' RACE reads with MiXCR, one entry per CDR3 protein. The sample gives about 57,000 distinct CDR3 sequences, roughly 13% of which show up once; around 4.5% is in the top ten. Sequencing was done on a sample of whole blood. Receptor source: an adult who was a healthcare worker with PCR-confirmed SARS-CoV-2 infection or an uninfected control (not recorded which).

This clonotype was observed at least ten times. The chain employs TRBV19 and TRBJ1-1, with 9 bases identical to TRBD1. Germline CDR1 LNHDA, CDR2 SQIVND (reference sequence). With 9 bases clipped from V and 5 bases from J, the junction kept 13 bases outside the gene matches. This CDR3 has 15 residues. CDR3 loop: CASCSHRGLRTEAFF. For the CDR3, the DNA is TGTGCCAGCTGCTCGCACAGGGGGCTTAGGACTGAAGCTTTCTTT.

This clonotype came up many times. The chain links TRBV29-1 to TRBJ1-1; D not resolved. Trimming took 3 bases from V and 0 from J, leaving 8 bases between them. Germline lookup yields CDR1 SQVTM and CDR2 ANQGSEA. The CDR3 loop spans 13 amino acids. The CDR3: CSVESLMNTEAFF. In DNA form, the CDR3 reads TGCAGCGTTGAGAGCCTAATGAACACTGAAGCTTTCTTT.

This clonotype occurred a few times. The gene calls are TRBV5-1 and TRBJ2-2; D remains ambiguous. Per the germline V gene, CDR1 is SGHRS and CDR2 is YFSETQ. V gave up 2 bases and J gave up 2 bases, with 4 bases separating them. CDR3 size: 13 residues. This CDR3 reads CASSFGNTGELFF. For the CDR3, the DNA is TGCGCCAGCAGCTTCGGCAACACCGGGGAGCTGTTTTTT.

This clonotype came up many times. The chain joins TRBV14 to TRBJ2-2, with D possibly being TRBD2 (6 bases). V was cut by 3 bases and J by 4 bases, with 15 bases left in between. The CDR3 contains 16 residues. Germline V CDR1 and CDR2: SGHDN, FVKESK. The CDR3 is CASSQRTTAGTGELFF. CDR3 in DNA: TGTGCCAGCAGCCAGCGGACCACAGCGGGCACCGGGGAGCTGTTTTTT.

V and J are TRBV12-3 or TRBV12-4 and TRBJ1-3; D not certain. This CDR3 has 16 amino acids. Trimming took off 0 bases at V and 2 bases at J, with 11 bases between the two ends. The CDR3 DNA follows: TGTGCCAGCAGTTTAGCTGGGAGGCCTCCTGGAAACACCATATATTTT. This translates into CASSLAGRPPGNTIYF.